This T cell receptor beta chain was recorded in a study of T cell repertoires in cytomegalovirus infection. TCRdb used MiXCR to reprocess the reads, holding one entry per CDR3 protein. Of around 280,000 distinct CDR3 sequences in the sample, about 9.2% were seen once. This clonotype was picked up many times. Its antigen is unknown. This CDR3 is 16 amino acids long. Germline-derived CDR1 and CDR2 are SGHAT and FQNNGV. With 5 bases removed from V and 2 bases from J, the gap between germline ends came to 17 bases. Study-wide results and limits: The ex vivo response was dominated by HLA-C-restricted CMV-specific TCR beta clonotypes.

This rearrangement joins TRBV11-2 to TRBJ2-3; D is possibly TRBD2 (6 bases). This TCR was sampled from a human donor in good health (CMV status not recorded). Some clones in this sample may be carry-over from other donors' samples. The sequencing sample was made of PBMCs. The CDR3 nucleotides read TGTGCCAGCAGCCCAGGAGGGTCCTATCTCACAGATACGCAGTATTTT. This sequence encodes CASSPGGSYLTDTQYF.